This is a list of T cell receptor beta chains from one sample in a study of control samples from healthy donors and cancer patients. Assay: immunoSEQ multiplex PCR; the TCRdb copy retains only in-frame clones and omits some. In the table there are more than 95,000 clones, around 89% of which are singletons. Sequencing input: blood. All receptors come from a woman between 70 and 85 years old in good health. Each CDR3 is given with its conserved first and last residue. D genes are given only for firm matches. Size tells how often a clone was seen (once, few, many) or the class of an expanded clone, and some rows leave it out.

clone size	V gene	J gene	D gene	CDR3 DNA	CDR3 protein
.	TRBV14	TRBJ1-3	.	TGTGCCAGCAGCCAGGGGCACTCTGGAAACACCATATATTTT	CASSQGHSGNTIYF
once	TRBV5-6	TRBJ2-5	.	TGTGCCAGCAGCTTGGACGGAAGCGAGACCCAGTACTTC	CASSLDGSETQYF
few	TRBV27	TRBJ1-2	.	TGTGCCAGCGGACCTTGGGGGAACTATGGCTACACCTTC	CASGPWGNYGYTF
.	TRBV4-1	TRBJ1-5	.	TGCGCCAGCAGCCAAGATCACACAGCGAACCACCAGCATTTT	CASSQDHTANHQHF
.	TRBV3-1/TRBV3-2	TRBJ2-7	.	TGTGCCAGCAGCCATGTCGAGCAGTACTTC	CASSHVEQYF
.	TRBV16	TRBJ2-1	TRBD2	TGTGCCAGCAGCCAATCTCTAGCGGGGGGATTATACAATGAGCAGTTCTTC	CASSQSLAGGLYNEQFF
few	TRBV1	TRBJ2-7	.	TGCACCAGCAGCTCCCCGGTAGCAGTCTACGAGCAGTACTTC	CTSSSPVAVYEQYF
.	TRBV4-2	TRBJ2-5	TRBD2	TGTGCCAGCAGCCCACAGCGGGGGGCGGTAGAGACCCAGTACTTC	CASSPQRGAVETQYF
.	TRBV3-1/TRBV3-2	TRBJ1-1	TRBD1	TGTGCCAGCAGCCAAGATTTAAGGACAGGAACAGCTTTCTTT	CASSQDLRTGTAFF
.	TRBV24-1	TRBJ2-3	.	TGTGCCACCAGTGATCCGAGACGGGGCACAGATACGCAGTATTTT	CATSDPRRGTDTQYF
.	TRBV5-4	TRBJ2-7	TRBD2	TGTGCCAGCAGCTTGGGGGGAGCGGGGGGGTCCTACGAGCAGTACTTC	CASSLGGAGGSYEQYF
few	TRBV5-3	TRBJ2-7	.	TGTGCCAGAAGCTTGGTGCTAGCCTGGAACCTGAGCTACGAGCAGTACTTC	CARSLVLAWNLSYEQYF
.	TRBV12-3/TRBV12-4	TRBJ2-2	TRBD2	TGTGCCAGCTGGCGGGGGTACACCGGGGAGCTGTTTTTT	CASWRGYTGELFF
.	TRBV6-5	TRBJ1-4	TRBD1	TGTGCCAGCAGCCCCACAGGGGATGAAAAACTGTTTTTT	CASSPTGDEKLFF
.	TRBV19	TRBJ1-5	TRBD1	TGTGCCAGTAGCACCCGGGACAGGGGCAGTCAGCCCCAGCATTTT	CASSTRDRGSQPQHF
.	TRBV27	TRBJ1-1	.	TGTGCCAGCTTTCCCGTGGGCTTAAACACTGAAGCTTTCTTT	CASFPVGLNTEAFF
few	TRBV7-6	TRBJ1-6	TRBD1	TGTGCCAGCAGCTTCCGGACAGGGGGGGATTCACCCCTCCACTTT	CASSFRTGGDSPLHF
.	TRBV5-1	TRBJ2-6	TRBD1	TGCGCCAGCAGCTCCCTCGGACAGGGACCAGTCTCTGGGGCCAACGTCCTGACTTTC	CASSSLGQGPVSGANVLTF
.	TRBV7-3	TRBJ1-1	.	TGTGCCAGCAGCTTGAGCTGGGGCACTGAAGCTTTCTTT	CASSLSWGTEAFF
.	TRBV5-6	TRBJ1-1	.	TGTGCCAGCAGCTTGGAGATGAACACTGAAGCTTTCTTT	CASSLEMNTEAFF
.	TRBV20-1	TRBJ2-7	.	TGCAGTGCTAGAGAAGAATACGAGCAGTACTTC	CSAREEYEQYF
.	TRBV6-6	TRBJ1-1	TRBD1	TGTGCCAGCAGTTACCAGGACAGGGGCACTGAAGCTTTCTTT	CASSYQDRGTEAFF
.	TRBV18	TRBJ2-1	TRBD2	TGTGCCAGCTCACTCTCTAGCGGGGGGCTCAACAATGAGCAGTTCTTC	CASSLSSGGLNNEQFF
.	TRBV3-1/TRBV3-2	TRBJ1-2	.	TGTGCCAGCAGCCAAGTTTCGTGGGAGGGAAGTTATGGCTACACCTTC	CASSQVSWEGSYGYTF
few	TRBV7-2	TRBJ1-5	.	TGTGCCAGCAGCGCCTCGAGCAATCAGCCCCAGCATTTT	CASSASSNQPQHF
.	TRBV29-1	TRBJ2-5	TRBD1	TGCAGCGTTGATTCAGGGGGCGTGGAGACCCAGTACTTC	CSVDSGGVETQYF
.	TRBV9	TRBJ1-3	.	TGTGCCAGCAGCACAACAGGAAACACCATATATTTT	CASSTTGNTIYF
.	TRBV12-3/TRBV12-4	TRBJ1-2	.	TGTGCCAGCAGTTACAACTATGGCTACACCTTC	CASSYNYGYTF
.	TRBV7-2	TRBJ2-3	.	TGTGCCAGCAGCTTACGACCTAACACAGATACGCAGTATTTT	CASSLRPNTDTQYF
.	TRBV4-1	TRBJ1-4	.	TGCGCCAGCAGCCAAGTATCTGGGGCGGGGGTAAAACTGTTTTTT	CASSQVSGAGVKLFF
.	TRBV3-1/TRBV3-2	TRBJ1-2	.	TGTGCCGGCAGCCTGCCAGGGATGGATGGCTACACCTTC	CAGSLPGMDGYTF
.	TRBV6-6	TRBJ1-1	.	TGTGCCAGCAGTTACTCAGGACGGAACACTGAAGCTTTCTTT	CASSYSGRNTEAFF
.	TRBV6-5	TRBJ2-3	TRBD1	TGTGCCAGCAGTTCATCCGGGACAGTCACATCAGATACGCAGTATTTT	CASSSSGTVTSDTQYF
.	TRBV7-2	TRBJ2-7	.	TGTGCCAGCAGCTTAGCGTGGGGACTCGGCTACGAGCAGTACTTC	CASSLAWGLGYEQYF
once	TRBV9	TRBJ2-1	TRBD1	TGTGCCAGCAGCGCCGGGGACAGGGGCAATGAGCAGTTCTTC	CASSAGDRGNEQFF
.	TRBV4-1	TRBJ1-3	.	TGCGCCAGCAGCCAAGCTGGTTCTGGAAACACCATATATTTT	CASSQAGSGNTIYF
few	TRBV5-1	TRBJ1-5	TRBD1	TGCGCCAGCAGCCTCGGACAGGGGGGAGGGCCCCAGCATTTT	CASSLGQGGGPQHF
.	TRBV19	TRBJ1-1	.	TGTGCCAGTAGTATTGCGTTAGGGAGGGTGAACACTGAAGCTTTCTTT	CASSIALGRVNTEAFF
.	TRBV3-1/TRBV3-2	TRBJ2-7	.	TGTGCCAGCAGCCAAGAGTCCGAGCAGTACTTC	CASSQESEQYF
.	TRBV12-5	TRBJ1-3	TRBD1	TGTGCTAGTGGCACAGGGGGCTATGGAAACACCATATATTTT	CASGTGGYGNTIYF
few	TRBV19	TRBJ2-3	.	TGTGCCAGTAGGGGTTCCGGGACAGATACGCAGTATTTT	CASRGSGTDTQYF
.	TRBV19	TRBJ1-2	.	TGTGCCAGTAGTATAGGCCTCAACAGGGCCGGCTACACCTTC	CASSIGLNRAGYTF
.	TRBV7-9	TRBJ1-4	.	TGTGCCAGCAGCCACTACAGGGACCCAGATGAAAAACTGTTTTTT	CASSHYRDPDEKLFF
.	TRBV3-1/TRBV3-2	TRBJ2-1	TRBD1	TGTGCCAGCAGCCTTCCGGGACAGGGTATCAATGAGCAGTTCTTC	CASSLPGQGINEQFF
.	TRBV12-5	TRBJ2-7	TRBD2	TGTGCTAGTGGTTTGTCGCTAGCGGGGGTAATCTACGAGCAGTACTTC	CASGLSLAGVIYEQYF
once	TRBV5-1	TRBJ2-1	.	TGCGCCAGCAGCTTAGATCCGGGCAACAAGGGCAATGAGCAGTTCTTC	CASSLDPGNKGNEQFF
.	TRBV5-4	TRBJ2-5	.	TGTGCCAGCAGCCTTCGTTTGGTGGCCGGCCAAGAGACCCAGTACTTC	CASSLRLVAGQETQYF
.	TRBV19	TRBJ1-5	.	TGTGCCAGTAGTATCAGCAGTACAAATCAGCCCCAGCATTTT	CASSISSTNQPQHF
.	TRBV6-5	TRBJ1-3	.	TGTGCCAGCAGTTACTCGATAGGAGGGGCTGGAAACACCATATATTTT	CASSYSIGGAGNTIYF
.	TRBV24-1	TRBJ1-2	TRBD1	TGTGCCACCAGTGGGTCCGACAGGGGAGTTGGCTACACCTTC	CATSGSDRGVGYTF
.	TRBV18	TRBJ2-4	TRBD2	TGTGCCAGCTCACCACGGCGGGGGTACGGCAAAAACATTCAGTACTTC	CASSPRRGYGKNIQYF
few	TRBV7-9	TRBJ1-1	TRBD1	TGTGCCAGCAGCTCGAGACCGGGACAGCTGAACACTGAAGCTTTCTTT	CASSSRPGQLNTEAFF
.	TRBV7-8	TRBJ2-1	.	TGTGCCAGCAGCCCCTACAGTGATTACAATGAGCAGTTCTTC	CASSPYSDYNEQFF